The 31 T cell receptor beta chains below come from one sample, sequenced in a study of radiotherapy plus CTLA-4 blockade in lung cancer. Generated by immunoSEQ multiplex PCR, the TCRdb table keeps only in-frame clones and is missing some. The data contain about 97,000 clones, about four fifths of them singletons. Sequencing was performed on peripheral blood, taken from a patient treated with radiotherapy plus ipilimumab. These receptors were taken from a human donor with non-small cell lung cancer who had a partial response to radiotherapy plus ipilimumab. Some clones in this sample may be carry-over from other donors' samples.

The V gene is TRBV7-8, the J gene TRBJ2-7, with 10 bases identical to TRBD1. From germline, CDR1 is SGHVS and CDR2 FQNEAQ. The CDR3 has 17 amino acids. J was trimmed by 5 bases and V by 5 bases; bases with no gene match: 15. The CDR3, as DNA: TGTGCCAGCAGCAACTTAGTCCCGGGACAGGGGTTCCACGAGCAGTACTTC. Its translation is CASSNLVPGQGFHEQYF.

CDR3 bases: TGTGCCAGCAGCTCGTCTGGGGGCGACTACGAGCAGTACTTC. As protein: CASSSSGGDYEQYF. The chain is built from TRBV7-8 and TRBJ2-7, with D possibly matching TRBD1 (6 bases). Germline CDR1 and CDR2: SGHVS and FQNEAQ. V was shortened by 4 bases and J by 3 bases, with 13 bases between the two germline ends. CDR3 length equals 14 residues.

The V and J genes are TRBV18 and TRBJ1-1; 10 positions agree with TRBD1. The V gene's germline CDR1 is KGHSH and CDR2 LQKENI. The CDR3 is 15 residues long. J lost 1 base, V lost 1 base, and 0 bases had no gene match. This CDR3 reads CASSPRDRGNTEAFF. In nucleotides, the CDR3 is TGTGCCAGCTCACCACGGGACAGGGGGAACACTGAAGCTTTCTTT.

The chain employs TRBV6-5 and TRBJ1-1; D is perhaps TRBD1 (5 bases). CDR1 and CDR2 (germline): MNHEY, SVGAGI. The CDR3 spans 13 residues. The V gene lost 5 bases and the J gene lost 5 bases, with 12 bases spanning the gap. For the CDR3, the DNA is TGTGCCAGCAGTAGGTCGGGGGGGACTGAAGCTTTCTTT. It is translated as CASSRSGGTEAFF.

This sequence joins TRBV5-1 and TRBJ2-7; 11 nucleotides match TRBD2. Germline CDR1 and CDR2: SGHRS and YFSETQ. V gave up 2 bases and J gave up 0 bases; unmatched junction bases: 1. CDR3 length: 15 residues. The DNA of the CDR3 is TGCGCCAGCAGCTTCACTAGCGGGGGCTCCTACGAGCAGTACTTC. Its translation is CASSFTSGGSYEQYF. The variable domain in full, completed from reference TRBV5-1 and TRBJ2-7, reads KAGVTQTPRYLIKTRGQQVTLSCSPISGHRSVSWYQQTPGQGLQFLFEYFSETQRNKGNFPGRFSGRQFSNSRSEMNVSTLELGDSALYLCASSFTSGGSYEQYFGPGTRLTVT.

The chain links TRBV28 to TRBJ2-7; tentative D call: TRBD2 (6 bases). The CDR3 covers 16 residues. CDR1 is MDHEN and CDR2 is SYDVKM in the germline V gene. V lost 5 bases to trimming and J lost 6 bases, with 23 bases between them. The CDR3 spells CASSPPGGGGRGEQYF. The DNA for the CDR3 is TGTGCCAGCAGTCCCCCCGGTGGGGGAGGCCGGGGCGAGCAGTACTTC.

A few counts support this clone. The CDR3 reads CASSPRTEGNTIYF. In DNA, the CDR3 is TGTGCCAGCTCACCCAGGACAGAGGGAAACACCATATATTTT. The chain combines TRBV18 with TRBJ1-3; tentative D call: TRBD1 (6 bases). The CDR3 is 14 amino acids. Germline V gene lookup returns CDR1 KGHSH and CDR2 LQKENI. Trimming shortened V by 3 bases and J by 4 bases, and 10 bases separated the two germline ends.

The CDR3 reads CASSHGPTGLTGELFF. In nucleotides, the CDR3 is TGCGCCAGCAGCCACGGCCCGACAGGGCTCACCGGGGAGCTGTTTTTT. The chain uses TRBV4-1 and TRBJ2-2, with TRBD1 matching 7 bases. The CDR3 loop spans 16 amino acids. V gave up 3 bases and J gave up 4 bases; unmatched junction bases: 8. Germline lookup yields CDR1 MGHRA and CDR2 YSYEKL.

The rearrangement uses TRBV18 and TRBJ2-7; 9 bases are a match to TRBD1. The CDR3 sequence is 14 residues long. Germline CDR1 and CDR2: KGHSH and LQKENI. The ends lost 6 bases at V and 2 bases at J; junction bases unmatched: 5. The CDR3 sequence: CASSRTGAAYEQYF. DNA of the CDR3: TGTGCCAGCTCCAGGACAGGGGCAGCCTACGAGCAGTACTTC.

The table lists this clone with a few counts. The gene calls are TRBV15 and TRBJ2-1; D not certain. Germline loops: CDR1 LNHNV, CDR2 YYDKDF (reference sequence). V was pared by 3 bases and J by 10 bases, with 10 bases between. The CDR3 extends over 12 amino acids. The CDR3 nucleotides are TGTGCCACCAGCAGCCCCTTACGGGAGCAGTTCTTC. Translation gives CATSSPLREQFF.

The CDR3 DNA reads as TGTGCCAGCAGCTTGGGTCCAGCGGGGGGACAAGGGGAGCAGTACTTC. It encodes CASSLGPAGGQGEQYF. The V gene is TRBV11-2, the J gene TRBJ2-7; 9 bases are a match to TRBD2. In germline, CDR1 is SGHAT, CDR2 FQNNGV. CDR3 length: 16 residues. J was trimmed by 7 bases and V by 3 bases; bases with no gene match: 13.

The gene calls are TRBV28 and TRBJ2-7; the D gene is possibly TRBD1 (5 bases). V lost 7 bases to trimming and J lost 6 bases, with 13 bases between them. The length of the CDR3 is 12 residues. Per the germline V gene, CDR1 is MDHEN and CDR2 is SYDVKM. The CDR3 is CASTGQQGEQYF. In DNA form, the CDR3 reads TGTGCCAGCACCGGTCAGCAGGGCGAGCAGTACTTC.

The chain links TRBV10-2 to TRBJ1-4; 11 bases fit TRBD1. The CDR3 loop spans 16 amino acids. Germline assignment: CDR1 WSHSY and CDR2 SAAADI. The trim removed 6 bases at V and 2 bases at J, leaving 5 bases unmatched. The CDR3 bases are TGCGCCAGCAGACGCGGACAGGGGGCGACTAATGAAAAACTGTTTTTT. Encoded protein: CASRRGQGATNEKLFF.

The chain combines TRBV28 with TRBJ1-6; D perhaps matches TRBD1 (5 bases). Deletions cut 8 bases from V and 0 bases from J, with 17 bases between. The CDR3 is 17 amino acids. The germline V gene has CDR1 MDHEN and CDR2 SYDVKM. CDR3 in amino acids: CASLKQVFRSYNSPLHF. DNA for the CDR3: TGTGCCAGCCTCAAACAGGTTTTTCGCTCCTATAATTCACCCCTCCACTTT.

The rearrangement joins TRBV9 to TRBJ2-1, with 13 bases lining up with TRBD2. The germline V gene has CDR1 SGDLS and CDR2 YYNGEE. The CDR3 extends over 19 amino acids. J was trimmed by 0 bases and V by 4 bases; bases with no gene match: 10. CDR3 in DNA: TGTGCCAGCAGCAAGGGACTAGCGGGATCCATTAGCTCCTACAATGAGCAGTTCTTC. It translates to CASSKGLAGSISSYNEQFF.

This chain connects TRBV19 to TRBJ1-3; possibly TRBD1 for D (5 bases). There are 13 residues in the CDR3. Per the germline V gene, CDR1 is LNHDA and CDR2 is SQIVND (reference sequence). V was shortened by 7 bases and J by 4 bases, with 11 bases between the two germline ends. CDR3 bases: TGTGCCAGTACGAAGACAGCGGGAAACACCATATATTTT. Amino acid sequence: CASTKTAGNTIYF.

The chain has TRBV28 and TRBJ1-1, with unresolved D. V was clipped by 7 bases and J by 8 bases, with 17 bases between them. Looked up from germline, CDR1 is MDHEN and CDR2 is SYDVKM. The CDR3 has 13 amino acids. CDR3 coding DNA: TGTGCCAGCAACGCGAGGCTAGAGAGGGAAGCTTTCTTT. Encoded protein: CASNARLEREAFF.

This rearrangement joins TRBV7-9 to TRBJ1-2; D gene uncertain. This CDR3 contains 14 residues. Germline V gene lookup returns CDR1 SEHNR and CDR2 FQNEAQ (reference sequence). The ends were cut back, 5 bases at V and 5 bases at J, with 15 bases in the middle. The CDR3 DNA follows: TGTGCCAGCAGCCCCCGGGTCTATTCGTATGGCTACACCTTC. It codes for CASSPRVYSYGYTF.

V usage is TRBV2 and J usage is TRBJ1-2; the match to TRBD1 covers 7 bases. The germline V gene encodes CDR1 SNHLY and CDR2 FYNNEI. This CDR3 has 15 amino acids. The trim removed 3 bases at V and 3 bases at J, leaving 7 bases unmatched. CDR3: CASSESGQDDYGYTF. CDR3 DNA: TGTGCCAGCAGTGAGAGCGGACAGGATGACTATGGCTACACCTTC.

CDR3 region: CASSWDRAYGYTF. The CDR3 nucleotides read TGTGCCAGCAGTTGGGACAGGGCCTATGGCTACACCTTC. J is TRBJ1-2 and V is TRBV6-1; 9 bases are a match to TRBD1. Trimming removed 5 bases from V and 4 bases from J; junction bases left unmatched: 2. Germline CDR1 is MNHNS and CDR2 is SASEGT. CDR3 size: 13 residues.

With respect to this clone: This sample also contains other DNA sequences that code for the same CDR3. The chain carries TRBV28 and TRBJ2-2; 8 nucleotides line up with TRBD2. V lost 6 bases to trimming and J lost 7 bases; unmatched junction nucleotides: 1. Germline assignment: CDR1 MDHEN and CDR2 SYDVKM. The CDR3 covers 12 residues. This CDR3 reads CASRREVGELFF. The CDR3 DNA reads as TGTGCCAGCAGGCGGGAGGTCGGGGAGCTGTTTTTT.

The rearrangement uses TRBV14 and TRBJ2-1; 8 positions match TRBD2. The CDR3 is made up of 16 amino acids. V trimming: 0 bases; J trimming: 3 bases; junction bases outside the gene matches: 4. CDR1 is SGHDN and CDR2 is FVKESK in the germline V gene. Here the CDR3 DNA reads TGTGCCAGCAGCCAAGAACCGGGAGGGAGCTACAATGAGCAGTTCTTC. It translates to CASSQEPGGSYNEQFF.

This chain links TRBV7-3 with TRBJ2-1; D is undetermined. The CDR3 loop spans 16 amino acids. V shed 1 base and J shed 0 bases, with 10 bases lying between them. Germline V gives CDR1 SGHTA, CDR2 FQGTGA. In DNA form, the CDR3 reads TGTGCCAGCAGCTTAAATGAGCTAAGCTCCTACAATGAGCAGTTCTTC. Translating gives CASSLNELSSYNEQFF.

The chain has TRBV6-5 and TRBJ2-2; tentative D call: TRBD2 (5 bases). Trimming stripped 11 bases from V and 7 bases from J, with 20 bases between. Germline lookup yields CDR1 MNHEY and CDR2 SVGAGI. The CDR3 sequence is 14 residues long. The CDR3 protein is CACSSLAVGGELFF. The CDR3 DNA reads TGTGCCTGCTCTAGTCTAGCAGTTGGCGGGGAGCTGTTTTTT.

This clone turned up a few times. The gene calls are TRBV29-1 and TRBJ2-1, with a weak D call TRBD2 (6 bases). Germline lookup yields CDR1 SQVTM and CDR2 ANQGSEA. CDR3 size: 14 residues. The V gene lost 7 bases and the J gene lost 4 bases, with 17 bases spanning the gap. DNA of the CDR3: TGCAGCGCCGAAAGACTAGTGGTTTACAATGAGCAGTTCTTC. Encoded protein: CSAERLVVYNEQFF.

This clone was counted a few times. J is TRBJ2-7 and V is TRBV2; 9 positions agree with TRBD1. The junction had 9 bases not matched to a gene; V was cut back by 6 bases and J by 6 bases. CDR3 size: 14 residues. Per germline, CDR1 SNHLY and CDR2 FYNNEI. The CDR3 protein is CASRGGQGYLEQYF. As DNA, the CDR3 is TGTGCCAGCAGGGGGGGACAGGGATACCTCGAGCAGTACTTC.

This clone has a handful of counts. One end of the junction does not line up with germline, which may come from a read error. The chain combines TRBV15 with TRBJ1-2; D remains ambiguous. Germline values: CDR1 LNHNV, CDR2 YYDKDF (reference sequence). This CDR3 has 13 residues. CDR3 region: CATSRSLEASRLF. CDR3 coding DNA: TGTGCCACCAGCAGAAGTCTAGAAGCCTCACGGCTCTTC.

V is TRBV4-1 and J is TRBJ2-1, with TRBD2 matching over 11 bases. The CDR3 spans 17 residues. Looked up from germline, CDR1 is MGHRA and CDR2 is YSYEKL. V dropped 1 base and J dropped 4; count of bases not matched to a gene: 6. The CDR3 region is CASSQGGWTSGYNEQFF. For the CDR3, the DNA is TGCGCCAGCAGCCAAGGGGGATGGACTAGCGGGTACAATGAGCAGTTCTTC.

Worth noting for this clone: The sample contains more than one DNA sequence encoding this CDR3. This rearrangement joins TRBV6-5 to TRBJ1-1; no clear D. The CDR3 covers 15 residues. Per germline, CDR1 MNHEY and CDR2 SVGAGI. The V end lost 0 bases, the J end lost 1 base, and 9 bases lay between the germline ends. DNA of the CDR3: TGTGCCAGCAGTTACTCGACTCGGGGGAACACTGAAGCTTTCTTT. Its translation is CASSYSTRGNTEAFF.

This clone occurred once. The chain recombines TRBV9 with TRBJ1-5, with a weak D call TRBD1 (6 bases). Germline V gives CDR1 SGDLS, CDR2 YYNGEE. The CDR3 has 14 amino acids. Trimming shortened V by 3 bases and J by 4 bases, and 11 bases separated the two germline ends. The CDR3 reads CASSDIQGNQPQHF. The CDR3 coding sequence is TGTGCCAGCAGCGACATTCAGGGGAATCAGCCCCAGCATTTT.

The chain is built from TRBV7-8 and TRBJ2-3, with 10 nucleotides matching TRBD2. The germline CDR1 and CDR2 sequences are SGHVS and FQNEAQ. The V gene end was trimmed by 5 bases and the J gene end by 6 bases; junction bases not matched to a gene: 11. This CDR3 contains 16 residues. The CDR3 DNA reads as TGTGCCAGCAGCCCGCGTACTAGCGGGACTACCGATACGCAGTATTTT. This sequence encodes CASSPRTSGTTDTQYF. The complete variable domain, with remaining parts taken from reference TRBV7-8 and TRBJ2-3, reads GAGVSQSPRYKVAKRGQDVALRCDPISGHVSLFWYQQALGQGPEFLTYFQNEAQLDKSGLPSDRFFAERPEGSVSTLKIQRTQQEDSAVYLCASSPRTSGTTDTQYFGPGTRLTVL.